These 21 T cell receptor beta chains share one sample of origin, sequenced in a study of cytomegalovirus exposure and HLA in healthy donors. In the PCR, 60 Vbeta and 13 Jbeta primers were used. Some clones are missing from TCRdb's copy, which holds only in-frame ones; the method was immunoSEQ multiplex PCR. The sample yields about 98,000 clones, roughly three quarters seen once. The material sequenced was PBMCs. These receptor sequences come from a man aged 35 to 55 in good health and CMV-seronegative.

A remark on this clone: The sample carries other DNA sequences with the same CDR3. The V gene is TRBV5-1, the J gene TRBJ1-3; tentatively, D is TRBD1 (6 bases). This CDR3 spans 14 amino acids. The germline V gene has CDR1 SGHRS and CDR2 YFSETQ. V gave up 1 base and J gave up 1 base, with 6 bases separating them. CDR3 bases: TGCGCCAGCAGCTTGACAGGGTCTGGAAACACCATATATTTT. This translates into CASSLTGSGNTIYF.

The chain has TRBV9 and TRBJ2-5, with 7 nucleotides matching TRBD2. The J call is uncertain, as TRBJ2-7 better fits the DNA end. This CDR3 region has 14 residues. Germline CDR1 and CDR2: SGDLS and YYNGEE. The DNA for the CDR3 is TGTGCCAGCACCGCAGGCTTAGGGAGGGACGAGCAGTACTTC. Protein: CASTAGLGRDEQYF.

The J gene is TRBJ1-5, the V gene TRBV28, with D perhaps TRBD1 (5 bases). The CDR3 spans 15 residues. From germline, CDR1 is MDHEN and CDR2 SYDVKM. The ends were cut back, 6 bases at V and 5 bases at J, with 17 bases in the middle. The CDR3 DNA reads TGTGCCAGCAGCCCCGACAGACGCAATTATCAGCCCCAGCATTTT. Amino acid sequence: CASSPDRRNYQPQHF.

This chain connects TRBV7-6 to TRBJ2-5, with D maybe TRBD1 (5 bases). The V gene lost 1 base and the J gene lost 4 bases, with 10 bases spanning the gap. This CDR3 has 14 amino acids. Germline-derived CDR1 and CDR2 are SGHVS and FNYEAQ. This chain's CDR3 is CASSLGTGGETQYF. The CDR3 DNA is TGTGCCAGCAGCTTAGGTACAGGCGGAGAGACCCAGTACTTC.

The gene calls are TRBV29-1 and TRBJ1-1; D possibly corresponds to TRBD1 (6 bases). The CDR3 runs 13 residues. Germline-derived CDR1 and CDR2 are SQVTM and ANQGSEA. The V end was cut by 7 bases, the J end by 2 bases, with 14 bases between. CDR3 residues: CSAYTGSNTEAFF. The CDR3 DNA reads as TGCAGCGCCTATACAGGGTCTAACACTGAAGCTTTCTTT.

The J gene is TRBJ1-6, the V gene TRBV11-2; D is unclear. Germline CDR1 SGHAT, CDR2 FQNNGV. CDR3 size: 13 residues. Trimming pared 4 bases from V and 10 bases from J, leaving 11 bases between. Here the CDR3 reads CASSSPAGSPLHF. The DNA of the CDR3 is TGTGCCAGCAGCTCCCCGGCGGGCTCACCCCTCCACTTT.

V usage is TRBV4-1 and J usage is TRBJ1-5; a weak D match, TRBD1 (6 bases). Looked up from germline, CDR1 is MGHRA and CDR2 is YSYEKL. With 0 bases removed from V and 3 bases from J, the gap between germline ends came to 12 bases. The CDR3 spans 16 residues. The CDR3 loop is CASSQEVGTTNQPQHF. The CDR3 region has the DNA TGCGCCAGCAGCCAAGAAGTCGGGACAACCAATCAGCCCCAGCATTTT.

This sequence joins TRBV7-7 and TRBJ1-1; D is unclear. The CDR3 totals 11 residues. With 11 bases removed from V and 2 bases from J, the gap between germline ends came to 9 bases. Germline CDR1 SSHAT, CDR2 FNYEAQ (reference sequence). CDR3: CALASNTEAFF. The CDR3 bases are TGTGCCCTAGCCAGTAACACTGAAGCTTTCTTT.

This chain joins TRBV4-1 and TRBJ1-1; no reliable D call. V was cut by 1 base and J by 0 bases, with 6 bases left in between. This CDR3 is 14 amino acids long. Germline V gives CDR1 MGHRA, CDR2 YSYEKL. The CDR3, as DNA: TGCGCCAGCAGCCAAGTACTCTTGAACACTGAAGCTTTCTTT. This codes for CASSQVLLNTEAFF.

The rearrangement uses TRBV19 and TRBJ1-2; TRBD1 aligns across 8 bases. The V gene's germline CDR1 is LNHDA and CDR2 SQIVND (reference sequence). The CDR3 sequence is 14 residues long. V dropped 4 bases and J dropped 4; count of bases not matched to a gene: 5. The CDR3 DNA reads as TGTGCCAGTAGTACCCGGACAGGGATCTATGGCTACACCTTC. This codes for CASSTRTGIYGYTF.

The chain has TRBV7-9 and TRBJ1-1, with TRBD1 matching over 7 bases. Trimming took 5 bases from V and 0 from J; bases not matched to a gene: 3. Germline V gives CDR1 SEHNR, CDR2 FQNEAQ (reference sequence). This CDR3 contains 14 residues. The CDR3 nucleotides are TGTGCCAGCAGCCCGACAGGGTTGAACACTGAAGCTTTCTTT. This codes for CASSPTGLNTEAFF.

This sequence joins TRBV6-1 and TRBJ1-2; D might be TRBD1 (5 bases). CDR3 length: 13 residues. From germline, CDR1 is MNHNS and CDR2 SASEGT. Deletions cut 6 bases from V and 6 bases from J, with 14 bases between. CDR3 loop: CASRTQRGNGYTF. The CDR3 DNA sequence: TGTGCCAGCAGGACCCAAAGGGGAAATGGCTACACCTTC.

This clone was counted a few times. The chain uses TRBV29-1 and TRBJ1-2; 7 bases align to TRBD1. Per germline, CDR1 SQVTM and CDR2 ANQGSEA. The J segment lost 6 bases and the V segment lost 8 bases, leaving 6 bases of the junction unmatched. The CDR3 covers 11 residues. CDR3 in amino acids: CSTGQGDGYTF. The CDR3 DNA reads as TGCAGCACCGGGCAGGGGGATGGCTACACCTTC.

In this sample, this clone turned up a few times. This sequence joins TRBV29-1 and TRBJ1-1; 7 bases are shared with TRBD1. The CDR3 consists of 16 residues. V lost 0 bases to trimming and J lost 1 base; unmatched junction nucleotides: 8. Per germline, CDR1 SQVTM and CDR2 ANQGSEA. CDR3 DNA sequence: TGCAGCGTTGAAGACCGCATGACAGGGACGAACACTGAAGCTTTCTTT. This translates into CSVEDRMTGTNTEAFF.

CDR3 sequence reads: CASTYPRRVSEAFF. The CDR3 DNA reads as TGTGCCAGCACCTACCCTCGCCGGGTCTCTGAAGCTTTCTTT. The chain couples TRBV11-2 to TRBJ1-1, with no clear D. V lost 7 bases and J lost 6, with 18 bases in between. This CDR3 contains 14 residues. Looked up from germline, CDR1 is SGHAT and CDR2 is FQNNGV. Full variable domain (missing parts from reference TRBV11-2 and TRBJ1-1): EAGVAQSPRYKIIEKRQSVAFWCNPISGHATLYWYQQILGQGPKLLIQFQNNGVVDDSQLPKDRFSAERLKGVDSTLKIQPAKLEDSAVYLCASTYPRRVSEAFFGQGTRLTVV.

V usage is TRBV6-6 and J usage is TRBJ1-2; 7 bases are shared with TRBD1. The germline V gene has CDR1 MNHNY and CDR2 SVGAGI (reference sequence). This CDR3 is 13 amino acids long. The V gene end was trimmed by 5 bases and the J gene end by 2 bases; junction bases not matched to a gene: 2. CDR3 sequence reads: CASSTTGNYGYTF. The CDR3 DNA follows: TGTGCCAGCAGTACGACAGGGAACTATGGCTACACCTTC.

The chain employs TRBV5-6 and TRBJ2-5; TRBD2 matches at 9 bases. Germline V gene sequence: CDR1 SGHDT, CDR2 YYEEEE. The length of the CDR3 is 16 residues. Trimming at V came to 3 bases and at J to 2 bases, leaving 8 bases not matched to a gene. CDR3 DNA sequence: TGTGCCAGCAGCTCCCCGGGCGGGGGGGTACAAGAGACCCAGTACTTC. Amino acids: CASSSPGGGVQETQYF.

V gene TRBV19 combines with J gene TRBJ1-1; 8 nucleotides align to TRBD1. V lost 5 bases, J lost 11 bases, and 16 bases stayed unmatched. The CDR3 consists of 15 residues. Germline CDR1 reads LNHDA; CDR2 reads SQIVND (reference sequence). CDR3 loop: CASSGRKIGTGEAFF. The DNA of the CDR3 is TGTGCCAGTAGTGGAAGAAAAATCGGGACAGGCGAGGCTTTCTTT.

This clone was detected only once. This chain connects TRBV5-8 to TRBJ1-5, with 7 bases aligning to TRBD1. Per the germline V gene, CDR1 is SGHTS and CDR2 is YDEGEE. The CDR3 runs 15 residues. Losses at the gene ends were 0 bases for V and 4 bases for J; bases not matched to a gene: 4. The CDR3 is CASSLGGTENQPQHF. In DNA, the CDR3 is TGTGCCAGCAGCTTGGGGGGGACAGAGAATCAGCCCCAGCATTTT. Complete variable domain (other parts from reference TRBV5-8 and TRBJ1-5): EAGVTQSPTHLIKTRGQQATLRCSPISGHTSVYWYQQALGLGLQFLLWYDEGEERNRGNFPPRFSGRQFPNYSSELNVNALELEDSALYLCASSLGGTENQPQHFGDGTRLSIL.

The chain couples TRBV6-5 to TRBJ1-2, with D uncertain. The V and J ends lost 6 bases and 1 base respectively, with 12 bases between them. Per germline, CDR1 MNHEY and CDR2 SVGAGI. This CDR3 spans 14 amino acids. The CDR3 reads CASRSAGNNYGYTF. The CDR3 DNA reads as TGTGCCAGCAGAAGTGCCGGGAATAACTATGGCTACACCTTC.

This clone was counted between two and nine times. The chain couples TRBV2 to TRBJ1-5; D may be TRBD1 (5 bases). The CDR3 is made up of 16 amino acids. The V and J ends lost 5 bases and 1 base respectively, with 15 bases between them. The germline CDR1 and CDR2 sequences are SNHLY and FYNNEI. The CDR3 DNA follows: TGTGCCAGCAGTTTTTACCGGGACTCCAGCAATCAGCCCCAGCATTTT. Amino acid sequence: CASSFYRDSSNQPQHF.